This record concerns one T cell receptor beta chain sequence. Its antigen is not identified. Use of 60 Vbeta and 13 Jbeta primers characterized the PCR. Produced via immunoSEQ multiplex PCR; TCRdb's table is partial and in-frame only. Here the sample spans 170,000 or so clones, 75% to 85% being singletons. The data were obtained in a study of cytomegalovirus exposure and HLA in healthy donors. Germline V gene sequence: CDR1 SGHAT, CDR2 FQNNGV. The V gene lost 6 bases and the J gene lost 1 base, with 13 bases spanning the gap. The CDR3 sequence is 15 residues long. Study-level findings and limits: After further analysis at a later stage, roughly 15,000 TCR beta sequences were associated with HLA alleles at 0.05 false discovery rate. The study dropped some indistinguishable V segments, TRBV6-2 and TRBV6-3 among them. When analyzed later, a missense DCLRE1C variant was found to be linked to TCR beta V- and J-gene trimming.

Donors were nominally healthy when sampled, though unrecorded immune exposures were likely. The chain is built from TRBV11-2 and TRBJ2-1, with D tentatively TRBD2 (5 bases). The origin of this receptor is a boy younger than 18 in good health and CMV-seronegative. Sequenced sample: PBMCs. The CDR3 bases are TGTGCCAGCAGGTCACTAGTTACATCCTACAATGAGCAGTTCTTC. This codes for CASRSLVTSYNEQFF.